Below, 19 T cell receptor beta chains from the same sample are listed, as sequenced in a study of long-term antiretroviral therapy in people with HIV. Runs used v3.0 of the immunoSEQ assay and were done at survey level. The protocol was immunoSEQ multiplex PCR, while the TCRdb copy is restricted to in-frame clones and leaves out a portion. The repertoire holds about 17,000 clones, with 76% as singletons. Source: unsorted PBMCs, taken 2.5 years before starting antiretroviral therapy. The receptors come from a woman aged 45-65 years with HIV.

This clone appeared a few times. The CDR3 DNA follows: TGTGCCAGCAGTGACGCGACAGGGACCACTGAAGCTTTCTTT. Encoded protein: CASSDATGTTEAFF. The rearrangement uses TRBV6-1 and TRBJ1-1, with 7 bases fitting TRBD1. Trimming cost V 3 bases and J 4 bases; bases outside gene matches: 5. Germline values: CDR1 MNHNS, CDR2 SASEGT. This CDR3 has 14 amino acids.

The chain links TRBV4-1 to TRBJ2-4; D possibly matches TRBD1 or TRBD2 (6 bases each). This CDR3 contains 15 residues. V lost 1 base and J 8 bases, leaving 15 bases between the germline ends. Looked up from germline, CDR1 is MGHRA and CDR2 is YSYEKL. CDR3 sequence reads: CASSQVGAGEDIQYF. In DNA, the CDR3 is TGCGCCAGCAGCCAAGTTGGGGCAGGGGAGGACATTCAGTACTTC.

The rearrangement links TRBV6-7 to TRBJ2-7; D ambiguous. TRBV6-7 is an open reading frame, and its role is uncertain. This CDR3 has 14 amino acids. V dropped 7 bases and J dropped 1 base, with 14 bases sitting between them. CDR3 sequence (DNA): TGTGCCAGCACCACCGTGTGGTGTTCCTACGAGCAGTACGTC. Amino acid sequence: CASTTVWCSYEQYV.

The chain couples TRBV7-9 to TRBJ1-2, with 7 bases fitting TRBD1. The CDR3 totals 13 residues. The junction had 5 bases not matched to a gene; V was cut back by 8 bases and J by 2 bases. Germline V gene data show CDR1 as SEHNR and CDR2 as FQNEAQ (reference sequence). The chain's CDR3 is CASGGQVNYGYTF. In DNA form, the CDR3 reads TGTGCCAGCGGTGGACAGGTGAACTATGGCTACACCTTC.

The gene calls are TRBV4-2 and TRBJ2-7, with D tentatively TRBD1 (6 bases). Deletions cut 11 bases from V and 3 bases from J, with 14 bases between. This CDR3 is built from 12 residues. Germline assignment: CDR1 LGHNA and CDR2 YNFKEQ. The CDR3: CAGEQGRYEQYV. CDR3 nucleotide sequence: TGTGCCGGTGAACAGGGACGCTACGAGCAGTACGTC.

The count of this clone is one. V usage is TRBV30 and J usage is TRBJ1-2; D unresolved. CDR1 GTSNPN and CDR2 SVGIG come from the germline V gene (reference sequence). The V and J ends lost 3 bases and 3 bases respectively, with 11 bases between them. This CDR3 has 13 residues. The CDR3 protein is CAWSEGGYYGYTF. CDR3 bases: TGTGCCTGGAGCGAGGGAGGCTACTATGGCTACACCTTC.

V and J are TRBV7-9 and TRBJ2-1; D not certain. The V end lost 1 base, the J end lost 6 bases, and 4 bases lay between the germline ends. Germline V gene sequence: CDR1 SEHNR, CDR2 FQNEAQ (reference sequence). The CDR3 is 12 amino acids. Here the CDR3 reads CASSLVSNEQFF. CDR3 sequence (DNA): TGTGCCAGCAGCTTAGTTTCCAATGAGCAGTTCTTC.

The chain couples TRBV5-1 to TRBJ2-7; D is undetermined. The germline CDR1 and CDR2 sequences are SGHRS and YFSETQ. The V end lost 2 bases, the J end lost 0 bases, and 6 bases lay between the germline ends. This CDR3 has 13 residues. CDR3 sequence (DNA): TGCGCCAGCAGCTTTGGGGTCTCCTACGAGCAGTACTTC. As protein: CASSFGVSYEQYF.

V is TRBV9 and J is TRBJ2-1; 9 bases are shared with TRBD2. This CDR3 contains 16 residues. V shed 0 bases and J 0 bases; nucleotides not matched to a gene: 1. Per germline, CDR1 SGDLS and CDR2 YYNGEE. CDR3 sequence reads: CASSVGRGGSYNEQFF. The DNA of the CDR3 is TGTGCCAGCAGCGTAGGGCGGGGGGGCTCCTACAATGAGCAGTTCTTC.

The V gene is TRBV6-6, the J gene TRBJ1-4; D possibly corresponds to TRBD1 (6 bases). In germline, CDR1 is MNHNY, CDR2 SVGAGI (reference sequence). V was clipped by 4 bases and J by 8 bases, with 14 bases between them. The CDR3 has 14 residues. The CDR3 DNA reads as TGTGCCAGCAGTTCAGGCAGGGGCTCCGAAAAACTGTTTTTT. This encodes CASSSGRGSEKLFF.

The CDR3 DNA follows: TGCGCCAGCAGCCAAGCAGCGAGCGGGGGGTCGGAGACCCAGTACTTC. It specifies CASSQAASGGSETQYF. V usage is TRBV4-1 and J usage is TRBJ2-5, with 9 bases that match TRBD2. This CDR3 has 16 amino acids. CDR1 and CDR2 from the germline V gene are MGHRA and YSYEKL. With 1 base clipped from V and 5 bases from J, the junction kept 8 bases outside the gene matches.

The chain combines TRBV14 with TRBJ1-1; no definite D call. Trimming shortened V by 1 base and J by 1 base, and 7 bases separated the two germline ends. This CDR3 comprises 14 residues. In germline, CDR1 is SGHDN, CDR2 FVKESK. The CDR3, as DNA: TGTGCCAGCAGCCAAGTAAGGACGAACACTGAAGCTTTCTTT. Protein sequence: CASSQVRTNTEAFF.

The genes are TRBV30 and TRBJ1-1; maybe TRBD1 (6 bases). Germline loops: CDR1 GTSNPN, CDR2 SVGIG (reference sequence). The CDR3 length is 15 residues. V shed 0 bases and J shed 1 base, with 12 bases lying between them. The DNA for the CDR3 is TGTGCCTGGAGTGTAGGGCGACAGGCGAACACTGAAGCTTTCTTT. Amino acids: CAWSVGRQANTEAFF. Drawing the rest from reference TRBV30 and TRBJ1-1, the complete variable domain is SQTIHQWPATLVQPVGSPLSLECTVEGTSNPNLYWYRQAAGRGLQLLFYSVGIGQISSEVPQNLSASRPQDRQFILSSKKLLLSDSGFYLCAWSVGRQANTEAFFGQGTRLTVV.

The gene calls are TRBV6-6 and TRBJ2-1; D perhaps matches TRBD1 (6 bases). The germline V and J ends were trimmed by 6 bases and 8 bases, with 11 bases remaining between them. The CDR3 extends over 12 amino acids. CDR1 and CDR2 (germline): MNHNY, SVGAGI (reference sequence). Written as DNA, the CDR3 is TGTGCCAGCAGCTTGCACAGGGATGAGCAGTTCTTC. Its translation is CASSLHRDEQFF.

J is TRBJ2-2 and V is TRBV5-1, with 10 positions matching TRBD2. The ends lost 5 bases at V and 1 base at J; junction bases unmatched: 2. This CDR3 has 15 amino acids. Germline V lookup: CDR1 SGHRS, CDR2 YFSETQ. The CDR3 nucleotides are TGCGCCAGCAGATTAGCGGGGGGGAACACCGGGGAGCTGTTTTTT. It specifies CASRLAGGNTGELFF.

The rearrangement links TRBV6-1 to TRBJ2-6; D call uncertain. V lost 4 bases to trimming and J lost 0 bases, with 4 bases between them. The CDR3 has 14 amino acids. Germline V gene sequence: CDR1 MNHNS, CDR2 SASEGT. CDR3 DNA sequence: TGTGCCAGCAGTGGCGGCTCTGGGGCCAACGTCCTGACTTTC. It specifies CASSGGSGANVLTF.

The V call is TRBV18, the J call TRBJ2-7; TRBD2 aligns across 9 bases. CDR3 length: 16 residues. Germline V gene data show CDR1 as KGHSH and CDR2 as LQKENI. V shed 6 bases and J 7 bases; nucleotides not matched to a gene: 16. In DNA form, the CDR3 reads TGTGCCAGCTCGCCCCGAGTAGCGGGGGAGACCCGGGAGCAGTACTTC. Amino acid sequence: CASSPRVAGETREQYF.

Here the CDR3 DNA reads TGTGCCAGCAGCTCGGGACAGCCCACCGGGGAGCTGTTTTTT. It translates to CASSSGQPTGELFF. This chain links TRBV5-5 with TRBJ2-2; TRBD1 matches at 7 bases. Germline CDR1 and CDR2: SGHKS and YYEKEE (reference sequence). This CDR3 comprises 14 residues. The trim removed 3 bases at V and 4 bases at J, leaving 3 bases unmatched.

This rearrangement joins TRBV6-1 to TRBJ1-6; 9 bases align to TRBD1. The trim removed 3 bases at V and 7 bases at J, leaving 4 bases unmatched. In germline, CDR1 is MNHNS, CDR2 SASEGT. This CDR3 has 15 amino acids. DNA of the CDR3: TGTGCCAGCAGTGAGGGACAGGGAATCAATTCACCCCTCCACTTT. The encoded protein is CASSEGQGINSPLHF.